These 26 T cell receptor beta chains originate from one sample sequenced in a study of beta chain features in type 1 diabetes. The authors reverse transcribed all of the isolated RNA, so sequencing captured expressed TCRB transcripts. Some clones are missing from TCRdb's copy, which holds only in-frame ones; the method was immunoSEQ multiplex PCR. The sample lists about 210,000 clones; approximately 10% were seen once. The sample consisted of central memory CD4+ T cells from blood. These receptors all stem from a man younger than 35 in good health.

This sequence joins TRBV30 and TRBJ1-2; 8 bases agree with TRBD1. CDR3 length equals 15 residues. Trimming cost V 0 bases and J 8 bases; bases outside gene matches: 11. Germline V gene lookup returns CDR1 GTSNPN and CDR2 SVGIG (reference sequence). The CDR3 loop reads CAWSVISQGAEGYTF. The CDR3 bases are TGTGCCTGGAGTGTAATTTCGCAGGGGGCGGAGGGCTACACCTTC.

V usage is TRBV11-2 and J usage is TRBJ2-7, with D possibly being TRBD2 (6 bases). Per the germline V gene, CDR1 is SGHAT and CDR2 is FQNNGV. CDR3 length: 14 amino acids. The V and J ends lost 3 bases and 3 bases respectively, with 12 bases between them. The CDR3 is CASSFFRAGYEQYF. The CDR3 region has the DNA TGTGCCAGCAGCTTCTTTCGAGCGGGCTACGAGCAGTACTTC.

This clone was counted between two and nine times. The same CDR3 also results from other DNA sequences found in this sample. The chain uses TRBV5-1 and TRBJ2-3, with D tentatively TRBD2 (5 bases). Germline V gene lookup returns CDR1 SGHRS and CDR2 YFSETQ. V gave up 6 bases and J gave up 6 bases, with 17 bases separating them. The CDR3 is 14 residues long. CDR3 amino acids: CASNAGRAMDTQYF. As DNA, the CDR3 is TGCGCCAGCAATGCGGGTCGGGCAATGGATACGCAGTATTTT.

The rearrangement links TRBV29-1 to TRBJ1-3; D is possibly TRBD1 (5 bases). Germline CDR1 SQVTM, CDR2 ANQGSEA. The V end lost 4 bases, the J end lost 4 bases, and 8 bases lay between the germline ends. CDR3 length: 12 amino acids. The CDR3 region is CSVGGGGNTIYF. The CDR3 DNA reads as TGCAGCGTTGGTGGGGGAGGAAACACCATATATTTT. Based on the CDR3 plus reference TRBV29-1 and TRBJ1-3, the full variable domain is SAVISQKPSRDICQRGTSLTIQCQVDSQVTMMFWYRQQPGQSLTLIATANQGSEATYESGFVIDKFPISRPNLTFSTLTVSNMSPEDSSIYLCSVGGGGNTIYFGEGSWLTVV.

This clone has a handful of counts. The chain has TRBV28 and TRBJ2-1; tentative D call: TRBD1 (6 bases). The germline V gene has CDR1 MDHEN and CDR2 SYDVKM. This CDR3 comprises 15 residues. Trimming took 6 bases from V and 5 from J, leaving 17 bases between them. The CDR3 here is CASRRNRDTHNEQFF. The CDR3 DNA follows: TGTGCCAGCAGACGAAACCGGGACACCCACAATGAGCAGTTCTTC.

This clone was observed a handful of times. The chain employs TRBV5-1 and TRBJ2-5; D is undetermined. This CDR3 contains 16 residues. With 0 bases removed from V and 4 bases from J, the gap between germline ends came to 16 bases. Germline CDR1 is SGHRS and CDR2 is YFSETQ. The CDR3 reads CASSLGGHLLGETQYF. The CDR3 DNA reads as TGCGCCAGCAGCTTGGGCGGTCATCTATTAGGAGAGACCCAGTACTTC.

This clone has a handful of counts. This chain links TRBV2 with TRBJ1-1; D remains unclear. CDR3 length: 13 amino acids. With 8 bases removed from V and 2 bases from J, the gap between germline ends came to 12 bases. Germline V gene lookup returns CDR1 SNHLY and CDR2 FYNNEI. CDR3 nucleotide sequence: TGTGCCAGCCTCCAGGAGGTCAACACTGAAGCTTTCTTT. This sequence encodes CASLQEVNTEAFF.

Points on this clone: Since a much larger clone is just one base distant, this may be a read error. The CDR3 nucleotides are TGTGCCAGCAGTTCCCGGGACAGCTACGAGCAGTACTTC. Its translation is CASSSRDSYEQYF. This chain links TRBV27 with TRBJ2-7; TRBD1 aligns across 7 bases. This CDR3 has 13 amino acids. V shed 4 bases and J 3 bases; nucleotides not matched to a gene: 3. Germline-derived CDR1 and CDR2 are MNHEY and SMNVEV (reference sequence).

The chain carries TRBV18 and TRBJ1-4, with D unclear. The germline V gene has CDR1 KGHSH and CDR2 LQKENI. V was shortened by 6 bases and J by 0 bases, with 8 bases between the two germline ends. This CDR3 spans 14 amino acids. As DNA, the CDR3 is TGTGCCAGCTCCCTCGGGACAACTAATGAAAAACTGTTTTTT. This sequence encodes CASSLGTTNEKLFF.

This clone was seen many times. V gene TRBV7-9 combines with J gene TRBJ1-2; D is ambiguous. The CDR3 sequence is 15 residues long. The germline V and J ends were trimmed by 5 bases and 0 bases, with 13 bases remaining between them. Germline V gene lookup returns CDR1 SEHNR and CDR2 FQNEAQ (reference sequence). In nucleotides, the CDR3 is TGTGCCAGCAGCCGAAGGCGGCAGGCTAACTATGGCTACACCTTC. This encodes CASSRRRQANYGYTF.

This clone was found many times. The rearrangement joins TRBV6-1 to TRBJ2-7; a possible D gene is TRBD2 (6 bases). Germline CDR1 and CDR2: MNHNS and SASEGT. The CDR3 has 14 residues. V lost 6 bases and J lost 0, with 12 bases in between. CDR3 residues: CASRVSGSSYEQYF. Written as DNA, the CDR3 is TGTGCCAGCAGAGTATCCGGGAGCTCCTACGAGCAGTACTTC.

This clone showed up just a few times. The V and J genes are TRBV15 and TRBJ2-5, with a possible D match to TRBD1 (5 bases). The CDR3 spans 13 residues. V was cut by 2 bases and J by 2 bases, with 6 bases left in between. CDR1 and CDR2 (germline): LNHNV, YYDKDF (reference sequence). The CDR3 here is CATSRQGQETQYF. The CDR3 nucleotides read TGTGCCACCAGCAGACAGGGTCAAGAGACCCAGTACTTC.

J is TRBJ1-2 and V is TRBV29-1, with a weak D call TRBD1 (5 bases). Germline lookup yields CDR1 SQVTM and CDR2 ANQGSEA. Trimming left V 4 bases short and J 7 bases short, with 16 bases between. This CDR3 has 13 residues. DNA for the CDR3: TGCAGCGTTGCGGGAAAGTGGGGCATTGGCTACACCTTC. This translates into CSVAGKWGIGYTF.

The chain carries TRBV7-2 and TRBJ2-7; D uncertain. Trimming removed 5 bases at V and 7 bases at J, with 15 bases between. The CDR3 length is 13 residues. CDR1 SGHTA and CDR2 FQGNSA come from the germline V gene. CDR3 sequence: CASSRQMVGEQYF. Here the CDR3 DNA reads TGTGCCAGCAGCCGACAAATGGTTGGGGAGCAGTACTTC.

The V gene is TRBV5-1, the J gene TRBJ1-1; the match to TRBD1 covers 7 bases. There are 15 residues in the CDR3. The V gene end was trimmed by 1 base and the J gene end by 1 base; junction bases not matched to a gene: 4. Germline values: CDR1 SGHRS, CDR2 YFSETQ. The CDR3 sequence is CASSLLDRENTEAFF. Here the CDR3 DNA reads TGCGCCAGCAGCTTGCTTGACAGGGAGAACACTGAAGCTTTCTTT.

The J gene is TRBJ2-7, the V gene TRBV9; 8 bases map to TRBD2. CDR3 length: 15 amino acids. V was pared by 0 bases and J by 6 bases, with 8 bases of the junction left unmatched. Germline V gene lookup returns CDR1 SGDLS and CDR2 YYNGEE. The chain's CDR3 is CASSVGPSGSPEQYF. CDR3 nucleotides: TGTGCCAGCAGCGTAGGACCCAGCGGGAGCCCCGAGCAGTACTTC.

This clone was counted a few times. The genes are TRBV14 and TRBJ2-6; TRBD1 agrees at 7 bases. CDR1 is SGHDN and CDR2 is FVKESK in the germline V gene. After removal of 4 bases from V and 3 bases from J, the junction contained 9 bases not matched to a gene. This CDR3 comprises 17 residues. The CDR3 nucleotides read TGTGCCAGCAGCCGTTTACAAGGGACAGTTGGGGCCAACGTCCTGACTTTC. Its protein is CASSRLQGTVGANVLTF.

This clone was observed a handful of times. The V call is TRBV28, the J call TRBJ2-7; 8 bases align to TRBD2. The V segment lost 4 bases and the J segment 9 bases; nucleotides outside the gene matches: 17. The CDR3 consists of 16 residues. Germline V gene sequence: CDR1 MDHEN, CDR2 SYDVKM. The CDR3 loop reads CASSSYGAGGGIRQYF. The CDR3 coding sequence is TGTGCCAGCAGTTCATATGGCGCGGGGGGTGGTATACGGCAGTACTTC.

This clone was detected only a few times. The genes are TRBV7-3 and TRBJ2-3; TRBD2 matches at 11 bases. CDR3 length equals 16 residues. Trimming cost V 5 bases and J 0 bases; bases outside gene matches: 4. Germline loops: CDR1 SGHTA, CDR2 FQGTGA. The chain's CDR3 is CASSLGTSGSTDTQYF. DNA of the CDR3: TGTGCCAGCAGCCTCGGGACTAGCGGCAGCACAGATACGCAGTATTTT.

This clone was counted only a few times. J is TRBJ1-1 and V is TRBV4-1, with unresolved D. Germline V gene data show CDR1 as MGHRA and CDR2 as YSYEKL. The CDR3 has 12 residues. Trimming pared 0 bases from V and 7 bases from J, leaving 6 bases between. The CDR3 reads CASSQDGREAFF. CDR3 sequence (DNA): TGCGCCAGCAGCCAAGATGGACGTGAAGCTTTCTTT.

This clone turned up a few times. The genes are TRBV18 and TRBJ2-5; 9 nucleotides line up with TRBD2. V lost 0 bases and J lost 3; bases outside the gene matches: 2. In germline, CDR1 is KGHSH, CDR2 LQKENI. CDR3 length: 15 amino acids. CDR3 protein: CASSPPSGSKETQYF. In DNA, the CDR3 is TGTGCCAGCTCACCACCTAGCGGGAGTAAAGAGACCCAGTACTTC.

There are a few counts of this clone. The rearrangement uses TRBV10-3 and TRBJ1-2; D gene ambiguous. The CDR3 is 15 residues long. CDR1 and CDR2 from the germline V gene are ENHRY and SYGVKD. V lost 10 bases, J lost 2 bases, and 20 bases lay in between. The CDR3 spells CATTTRGTLNYGYTF. CDR3 sequence (DNA): TGTGCCACCACGACGCGGGGAACCCTCAACTATGGCTACACCTTC.

This clone came up a few times. V usage is TRBV5-1 and J usage is TRBJ2-1; the D gene is possibly TRBD2 (5 bases). Trimming cost V 0 bases and J 4 bases, with 11 bases left between them. Looked up from germline, CDR1 is SGHRS and CDR2 is YFSETQ. The CDR3 has 15 residues. As DNA, the CDR3 is TGCGCCAGCAGCTTGGCGATCGGACTGTACAATGAGCAGTTCTTC. Its protein is CASSLAIGLYNEQFF.

This chain joins TRBV4-1 and TRBJ2-3; D possibly corresponds to TRBD2 (7 bases). The CDR3 is 17 residues long. The germline V gene has CDR1 MGHRA and CDR2 YSYEKL. V was trimmed by 0 bases and J by 2 bases, leaving 15 bases between them. The CDR3 is CASSQDTGGLNTDTQYF. For the CDR3, the DNA is TGCGCCAGCAGCCAAGATACCGGGGGGCTGAACACAGATACGCAGTATTTT.

This clone was detected ten times or more. The V gene is TRBV10-3, the J gene TRBJ2-3; 7 bases are shared with TRBD2. The CDR3 loop spans 17 amino acids. V was pared by 0 bases and J by 0 bases, with 6 bases of the junction left unmatched. Germline V gene lookup returns CDR1 ENHRY and CDR2 SYGVKD. The DNA of the CDR3 is TGTGCCATCAGTGAGTCGAAGGGACTACTTAGCACAGATACGCAGTATTTT. Translating it yields CAISESKGLLSTDTQYF.

This clone came up a few times. The rearrangement joins TRBV5-6 to TRBJ2-1; D may be TRBD2 (6 bases). This CDR3 region has 16 residues. Between the trimmed V and J ends, which lost 3 bases and 7 bases, there was a span of 20 bases. The germline gives CDR1 SGHDT, CDR2 YYEEEE. The CDR3 sequence is CASSSRRDLSRNEQFF. The CDR3 DNA is TGTGCCAGCAGCTCTCGCCGGGACTTAAGTAGGAATGAGCAGTTCTTC.